These 6 T cell receptor beta chains came from one sample sequenced in a study of identical twins. TCRdb reprocessed the 5' RACE reads with MiXCR, giving one entry per CDR3 protein. The repertoire consists of 690,000 or so distinct CDR3 sequences, with around 6% occurring once and the leading ten covering roughly 1.8%. Specimen: naive T cells sorted from blood. All receptors derive from a man between 18 and 35 years old in good health.

This clonotype was found many times. This chain links TRBV5-1 with TRBJ1-1; D is unclear. Germline V gene lookup returns CDR1 SGHRS and CDR2 YFSETQ. This CDR3 is built from 14 residues. Deletions cut 7 bases from V and 3 bases from J, with 16 bases between. The CDR3 is CASQPSRADTEAFF. The CDR3 region has the DNA TGCGCCAGCCAACCATCTAGAGCTGACACTGAAGCTTTCTTT.

The sample holds many counts of this clonotype. The chain joins TRBV5-1 to TRBJ2-5; D might be TRBD2 (6 bases). The CDR3 sequence is 15 residues long. Germline-derived CDR1 and CDR2 are SGHRS and YFSETQ. V was pared by 7 bases and J by 6 bases, with 22 bases between. CDR3 loop: CASSLGGRLVKTQYF. CDR3 in DNA: TGCGCCAGCTCCCTGGGGGGTCGTCTAGTGAAGACCCAGTACTTC.

Here the CDR3 reads CSARPPSGRADEQFF. The CDR3 DNA reads as TGCAGTGCTAGACCTCCTAGCGGGAGGGCCGATGAGCAGTTCTTC. The V call is TRBV20-1, the J call TRBJ2-1; the match to TRBD2 covers 12 bases. The CDR3 consists of 15 residues. The germline gives CDR1 DFQATT, CDR2 SNEGSKA (reference sequence). V shed 2 bases, J shed 8 bases, and the junction held 7 bases outside the gene matches.

In this sample, this clonotype turned up many times. This sequence joins TRBV20-1 and TRBJ1-3; maybe TRBD1 (5 bases). CDR1 DFQATT and CDR2 SNEGSKA come from the germline V gene (reference sequence). V dropped 5 bases and J dropped 0 bases, with 17 bases sitting between them. The CDR3 totals 16 residues. The CDR3 bases are TGCAGTGCTTTCTCTGGGACCTATAGCTCTGGAAACACCATATATTTT. Translating it yields CSAFSGTYSSGNTIYF.

This clonotype was seen many times. The V call is TRBV6-5, the J call TRBJ2-3, with D unresolved. CDR1 and CDR2 from the germline V gene are MNHEY and SVGAGI. This CDR3 has 14 residues. Trimming stripped 2 bases from V and 11 bases from J, with 17 bases between. The CDR3 loop is CASSYQIERFKQYF. The CDR3 bases are TGTGCCAGCAGTTACCAGATAGAGAGGTTTAAGCAGTATTTT.

This clonotype showed up just a few times. The chain links TRBV6-1 to TRBJ1-2; 7 bases match TRBD1. V lost 5 bases and J lost 4; bases outside the gene matches: 4. From germline, CDR1 is MNHNS and CDR2 SASEGT. This CDR3 spans 13 amino acids. The CDR3 loop is CASSRGLGYGYTF. The CDR3 region has the DNA TGTGCCAGCAGTAGGGGGCTGGGCTATGGCTACACCTTC.